The 27 T cell receptor beta chains listed next were all sequenced from one sample in a study of patients and donors after allogeneic stem cell transplantation. TCRdb analysed the RT-PCR reads with MiXCR anew, one entry per CDR3 protein. The sample lists about 100,000 distinct CDR3 sequences; approximately 40% were seen once. The sample comprised blood, either unsorted or a sorted T cell fraction (not recorded which). The receptors were gathered from a human donor who was either an allogeneic HSCT recipient or a stem cell or donor lymphocyte infusion donor (not recorded which). It is not recorded whose cells these are; they may come from a transplant donor.

The V call is TRBV20-1, the J call TRBJ2-4; no clear D gene. The germline CDR1 and CDR2 sequences are DFQATT and SNEGSKA (reference sequence). There are 11 residues in the CDR3. The V end was cut by 6 bases, the J end by 8 bases, with 11 bases between. The CDR3 here is CSAPRRDIQYF. In DNA, the CDR3 is TGCAGTGCCCCAAGACGTGACATTCAGTACTTC.

The V gene is TRBV6-1, the J gene TRBJ2-2, with 7 positions matching TRBD1. Germline V CDR1 and CDR2: MNHNS, SASEGT. The CDR3 totals 15 residues. V trimming: 9 bases; J trimming: 0 bases; junction bases outside the gene matches: 7. The CDR3 DNA sequence: TGTGCCAGTTTAGGCGACAGGGCGAACACCGGGGAGCTGTTTTTT. Protein: CASLGDRANTGELFF.

In this sample, this clonotype turned up many times. V is TRBV12-3 or TRBV12-4 and J is TRBJ1-5; D not resolved. The CDR3 covers 13 residues. Trimming left V 1 base short and J 4 bases short, with 5 bases between. The CDR3 DNA follows: TGTGCCAGCAGTTTAGGCGAGAATCAGCCCCAGCATTTT. This sequence encodes CASSLGENQPQHF.

The chain has TRBV20-1 and TRBJ2-1, with D perhaps matching TRBD2 (5 bases). The V end was cut by 2 bases, the J end by 0 bases, with 8 bases between. The CDR3 spans 14 residues. From germline, CDR1 is DFQATT and CDR2 SNEGSKA (reference sequence). Here the CDR3 DNA reads TGCAGTGCTAGAAGGAGCGGCTCCTACAATGAGCAGTTCTTC. The encoded protein is CSARRSGSYNEQFF.

The V gene is TRBV5-1, the J gene TRBJ2-1; 11 positions match TRBD2. The CDR3 loop spans 16 amino acids. CDR1 and CDR2 (germline): SGHRS, YFSETQ. The trim removed 5 bases at V and 3 bases at J, leaving 7 bases unmatched. The CDR3 DNA reads as TGCGCCAGCAGAGTATCGGGACTAGCGGACTACAATGAGCAGTTCTTC. Protein product: CASRVSGLADYNEQFF.

This clonotype has just a few counts. This sequence joins TRBV10-3 and TRBJ1-1; D is uncertain. The V end lost 6 bases, the J end lost 11 bases, and 13 bases lay between the germline ends. CDR1 is ENHRY, CDR2 SYGVKD, per germline. The CDR3 covers 11 residues. CDR3: CAISQDAGAFF. The CDR3 bases are TGTGCCATCAGCCAGGACGCTGGGGCTTTCTTT.

This chain links TRBV29-1 with TRBJ2-3; TRBD2 matches 12 bases. V trimming: 2 bases; J trimming: 0 bases; junction bases outside the gene matches: 9. The CDR3 sequence is 18 residues long. CDR1 is SQVTM and CDR2 is ANQGSEA in the germline V gene. In nucleotides, the CDR3 is TGCAGCGTTGAAAAGGGACTAGCGGGTCTATCTAGCACAGATACGCAGTATTTT. Its protein product is CSVEKGLAGLSSTDTQYF.

This clonotype came up a few times. This sequence joins TRBV19 and TRBJ1-5, with D unclear. Trimming pared 6 bases from V and 2 bases from J, leaving 8 bases between. Germline V gives CDR1 LNHDA, CDR2 SQIVND (reference sequence). CDR3 length equals 13 residues. The CDR3 protein is CASSVDGNQPQHF. In DNA form, the CDR3 reads TGTGCCAGTAGCGTGGACGGCAATCAGCCCCAGCATTTT. Using reference TRBV19 and TRBJ1-5 for the parts outside the CDR3, the full variable domain is DGGITQSPKYLFRKEGQNVTLSCEQNLNHDAMYWYRQDPGQGLRLIYYSQIVNDFQKGDIAEGYSVSREKKESFPLTVTSAQKNPTAFYLCASSVDGNQPQHFGDGTRLSIL.

The rearrangement joins TRBV2 to TRBJ2-7; a possible D gene is TRBD2 (6 bases). V was clipped by 6 bases and J by 0 bases, with 12 bases between them. Germline CDR1 is SNHLY and CDR2 is FYNNEI. The CDR3 sequence is 14 residues long. CDR3 DNA: TGTGCCAGCAGAGAGGGTAGCGGCTCCTACGAGCAGTACTTC. As protein: CASREGSGSYEQYF.

The chain couples TRBV7-9 to TRBJ1-2, with D unclear. Trimming left V 4 bases short and J 6 bases short, with 9 bases between. This CDR3 is built from 12 residues. CDR1 is SEHNR and CDR2 is FQNEAQ in the germline V gene (reference sequence). The CDR3 bases are TGTGCCAGCAGCTCACACGGGGATGGCTACACCTTC. Protein sequence: CASSSHGDGYTF.

The chain carries TRBV7-2 and TRBJ2-1; D is possibly TRBD2 (6 bases). The length of the CDR3 is 16 residues. Deletions cut 4 bases from V and 3 bases from J, with 16 bases between. The germline V gene encodes CDR1 SGHTA and CDR2 FQGNSA. The CDR3 coding sequence is TGTGCCAGCAGCTGGCGCGGGACCTCAATCTACAATGAGCAGTTCTTC. Translation gives CASSWRGTSIYNEQFF.

The chain is built from TRBV29-1 and TRBJ2-5, with 8 positions matching TRBD1. Looked up from germline, CDR1 is SQVTM and CDR2 is ANQGSEA. This CDR3 is built from 12 residues. Unmatched junction bases numbered 4, after V lost 5 bases and J lost 5 bases. The CDR3 is CSVQQGGETQYF. In nucleotides, the CDR3 is TGCAGCGTTCAACAGGGGGGTGAGACCCAGTACTTC.

This clonotype turned up a few times. The V and J genes are TRBV27 and TRBJ1-6, with TRBD1 matching over 9 bases. Per germline, CDR1 MNHEY and CDR2 SMNVEV (reference sequence). Trimming removed 5 bases from V and 7 bases from J; junction bases left unmatched: 6. This CDR3 region has 15 residues. The CDR3 here is CASSVGQGRNSPLHF. CDR3 nucleotides: TGTGCCAGCAGTGTCGGACAGGGGCGCAATTCACCCCTCCACTTT.

The chain has TRBV29-1 and TRBJ2-1, with TRBD2 identical over 8 bases. The germline gives CDR1 SQVTM, CDR2 ANQGSEA. V was clipped by 2 bases and J by 9 bases; unmatched bases: 15. The CDR3 length is 16 residues. The CDR3 DNA sequence: TGCAGCGTTGAAAAGGTTGCGGGAGGAGGGGCGATTGAGCAGTTCTTC. Translated: CSVEKVAGGGAIEQFF.

The table lists this clonotype with a few counts. The rearrangement uses TRBV28 and TRBJ1-5; D unresolved. Germline CDR1 and CDR2: MDHEN and SYDVKM. The length of the CDR3 is 15 residues. Between the trimmed V and J ends, which lost 4 bases and 1 base, there was a span of 11 bases. DNA for the CDR3: TGTGCCAGCAGTTATGCCCTGGGAAGCAATCAGCCCCAGCATTTT. This gives the protein CASSYALGSNQPQHF.

This clonotype was seen more than once but under ten times. This chain joins TRBV24-1 and TRBJ2-2; 8 positions match TRBD2. The CDR3 is made up of 16 amino acids. Germline V gives CDR1 KGHDR, CDR2 SFDVKD. V was clipped by 7 bases and J by 5 bases; unmatched bases: 11. CDR3 amino acids: CATSPAQRESTGELFF. CDR3 DNA: TGTGCCACCAGCCCGGCACAGCGGGAGAGTACCGGGGAGCTGTTTTTT.

This clonotype showed up just once. The CDR3 loop reads CASSARNEQYF. CDR3 DNA sequence: TGTGCCAGCAGCGCCCGCAACGAGCAGTACTTC. This sequence joins TRBV7-9 and TRBJ2-7; no clear D gene. The V and J ends lost 5 bases and 5 bases respectively, with 7 bases between them. The germline V gene has CDR1 SEHNR and CDR2 FQNEAQ (reference sequence). The length of the CDR3 is 11 residues.

This chain links TRBV4-2 with TRBJ2-1; tentatively, D is TRBD1 or TRBD2 (5 bases each). The germline gives CDR1 LGHNA, CDR2 YNFKEQ. Trimming took off 6 bases at V and 5 bases at J, with 14 bases between the two ends. CDR3 length: 14 amino acids. The CDR3 region is CASSPPWGNNEQFF. The CDR3 coding sequence is TGTGCCAGCAGTCCTCCGTGGGGGAACAATGAGCAGTTCTTC.

Many counts were recorded for this clonotype. The genes are TRBV5-5 and TRBJ1-2; D uncertain. The V gene's germline CDR1 is SGHKS and CDR2 YYEKEE (reference sequence). The CDR3 consists of 13 residues. With 4 bases removed from V and 4 bases from J, the gap between germline ends came to 11 bases. CDR3 residues: CASSPGDSYGYTF. CDR3 nucleotides: TGTGCCAGCAGCCCCGGGGATTCCTATGGCTACACCTTC.

This clonotype was seen a single time. V is TRBV18 and J is TRBJ1-2; TRBD1 is a possible D gene (5 bases). The CDR3 contains 15 residues. Trimming cost V 1 base and J 4 bases, with 13 bases left between them. The germline gives CDR1 KGHSH, CDR2 LQKENI. CDR3 coding DNA: TGTGCCAGCTCACCACGGGTCGACAGCGGCTATGGCTACACCTTC. Residues: CASSPRVDSGYGYTF.

This clonotype was observed a handful of times. This CDR3 reads CASSLGFAYRGTDTQYF. The CDR3 nucleotides read TGCGCCAGCAGCTTGGGGTTTGCGTACAGGGGAACAGATACGCAGTATTTT. This chain links TRBV5-1 with TRBJ2-3, with TRBD1 identical over 7 bases. The CDR3 sequence is 17 residues long. V shed 0 bases and J 3 bases; nucleotides not matched to a gene: 10. Germline-derived CDR1 and CDR2 are SGHRS and YFSETQ.

J is TRBJ1-1 and V is TRBV7-2; TRBD1 aligns across 10 bases. The CDR3 is 16 residues long. The V gene's germline CDR1 is SGHTA and CDR2 FQGNSA. Unmatched junction bases numbered 11, after V lost 7 bases and J lost 3 bases. CDR3 in DNA: TGTGCCAGCACCCCCGAGACAGGGGGCCGGTACACTGAAGCTTTCTTT. Its translation: CASTPETGGRYTEAFF.

V and J are TRBV20-1 and TRBJ2-3; 12 bases are shared with TRBD2. The CDR3 totals 14 residues. J gave up 3 bases and V 5 bases, and 3 bases lay outside the gene matches. From germline, CDR1 is DFQATT and CDR2 SNEGSKA (reference sequence). The DNA for the CDR3 is TGCAGTGCTCGGACTAGCGGGATGACAGATACGCAGTATTTT. It codes for CSARTSGMTDTQYF.

The rearrangement links TRBV5-1 to TRBJ2-3; weak D call: TRBD1 (6 bases). Germline-derived CDR1 and CDR2 are SGHRS and YFSETQ. Deletions cut 0 bases from V and 2 bases from J, with 10 bases between. The length of the CDR3 is 15 residues. The CDR3 region has the DNA TGCGCCAGCAGCTTGGTGGGGGCCGCCACAGATACGCAGTATTTT. Translated: CASSLVGAATDTQYF.

Only a few counts were recorded for this clonotype. The chain joins TRBV5-5 to TRBJ2-1; D ambiguous. CDR1 is SGHKS, CDR2 YYEKEE, per germline (reference sequence). The length of the CDR3 is 17 residues. Trimming stripped 2 bases from V and 9 bases from J, with 24 bases between. The CDR3 reads CASSFVIGPVTMGEQFF. CDR3 nucleotides: TGTGCCAGCAGCTTCGTAATCGGGCCTGTTACAATGGGTGAGCAGTTCTTC.

The V call is TRBV15, the J call TRBJ1-5; D remains unclear. The CDR3 has 14 amino acids. Germline loops: CDR1 LNHNV, CDR2 YYDKDF (reference sequence). Trimming left V 0 bases short and J 7 bases short, with 10 bases between. The CDR3 region is CATSRDVGAQPQHF. The CDR3 DNA sequence: TGTGCCACCAGCAGAGATGTCGGTGCCCAGCCCCAGCATTTT. Full variable domain (remainder filled in from reference TRBV15 and TRBJ1-5): DAMVIQNPRYQVTQFGKPVTLSCSQTLNHNVMYWYQQKSSQAPKLLFHYYDKDFNNEADTPDNFQSRRPNTSFCFLDIRSPGLGDTAMYLCATSRDVGAQPQHFGDGTRLSIL.

This sequence joins TRBV6-2 or TRBV6-3 and TRBJ2-5; D call uncertain. Germline values: CDR1 MNHEY, CDR2 SVGEGT. CDR3 length: 11 residues. Trimming cost V 2 bases and J 4 bases, with 2 bases left between them. The CDR3 DNA reads as TGTGCCAGCAGTTACGTAGAGACCCAGTACTTC. Translation gives CASSYVETQYF.